This T cell receptor (beta chain) was captured by sequencing in a study of T cell responses to AZD1222 COVID-19 vaccine. TCRdb's copy holds only in-frame clones and misses some; the assay was immunoSEQ multiplex PCR. This repertoire shows 110,000 or so clones, approximately 90% found once; its top ten account for less than 4%. Study-level findings and limits: The sample set comprised mostly white British donors with more females, and clonal diversity was possibly underestimated.

V was trimmed by 6 bases and J by 3 bases, leaving 15 bases between them. The CDR3 runs to 14 residues. From germline, CDR1 is SGHRS and CDR2 YFSETQ. With respect to this clone: Its antigen remains unknown.

This receptor was identified in an adult who received the AZD1222 COVID-19 vaccine. The chain is built from TRBV5-1 and TRBJ1-2; D call uncertain. Source: peripheral blood, taken 28 days after the second AZD1222 dose. In nucleotides, the CDR3 is TGCGCCAGCACCGGGCCTAACCCCTACTATGGCTACACCTTC. Amino acids: CASTGPNPYYGYTF.